This entry is about one T cell receptor (beta chain). Its cognate antigen is unknown. CDR3 length: 12 amino acids. The germline V gene has CDR1 ENHRY and CDR2 SYGVKD. Trimming removed 7 bases from V and 4 bases from J, with 8 bases in between. The source of the sample is a study of cytomegalovirus exposure and HLA in healthy donors. Findings and caveats of the study: Three chains linked to CMV were shown in vitro to be specific for CMV antigens. A later analysis reportedly found fewer N-insertions in an Asian-associated ancestry cluster than the roughly 700-donor mean.

Despite likely unrecorded immune exposures, the donors were nominally healthy at the time of sampling. Amplification used 60 Vbeta primers and 13 Jbeta primers. This table comes from immunoSEQ multiplex PCR, and its TCRdb copy is limited to in-frame clones, with some not included. The table has around 98,000 clones, 79% seen once. The sample taken for sequencing was PBMCs. This chain uses TRBV10-3 with TRBJ1-5; weak D call: TRBD1 (5 bases). The clonotype originates from a middle-aged woman in good health and CMV-seronegative. CDR3 loop: CAIKEGNQPQHF. CDR3 coding DNA: TGTGCCATCAAGGAGGGGAATCAGCCCCAGCATTTT.